This TCR beta chain appears in the sequencing data of a study of blood T cell repertoires in COVID-19. For the study at large: The United States, Italy and Spain provided the acute and convalescent COVID-19 samples. From T cells, B-cell-depleted T cells, or PBMCs came the material, which was cDNA or gDNA.

The V end lost 0 bases, the J end lost 6 bases, and 8 bases lay between the germline ends. The germline CDR1 and CDR2 sequences are KGHDR and SFDVKD. The CDR3 is 15 amino acids. Original processing methods: Estimates of nucleated cell counts were drawn from the amplification of reference gene primers. Generated by immunoSEQ multiplex PCR, the TCRdb table keeps only in-frame clones and is missing some. V and J calls and clone size are those listed in that table; D and trimming were worked out from the DNA. The sample has some 25,000 clones, about nine tenths seen once. The receptor was isolated from a man aged 70-80 years with acute or convalescent COVID-19. The chain uses TRBV24-1 and TRBJ1-6; a possible D gene is TRBD1 (5 bases). The material sequenced was peripheral blood. CDR3 sequence: CATSDLRGGNSPLHF. CDR3 DNA: TGTGCCACCAGTGATTTGCGGGGGGGTAATTCACCCCTCCACTTT.